Listed below are T cell receptor beta chains from one sample, sequenced in a study of blood T cell repertoires in COVID-19. Using immunoSEQ multiplex PCR, the repertoire was profiled, and TCRdb retains in-frame clones only, with some absent. The sample holds around 160,000 clones, around 80% seen once. The sequenced sample consisted of peripheral blood. The receptors here all came from a human donor in a cohort sampled during active COVID-19. CDR3s include the opening cysteine and the closing phenylalanine or tryptophan. D genes are given only for firm matches. Rows give clone size only sometimes, using once, few, many, or a class for an expanded clone.

cdr3_nt	cdr3_aa	j_call	d_call	clone_size	v_call
TGTGCCAGCAGACAAGGGGGTTCTAATGAAAAACTGTTTTTT	CASRQGGSNEKLFF	TRBJ1-4	.	.	TRBV28
TGCAGCGTTGAATCGGGAGGGTCCTACGAGCAGTACTTC	CSVESGGSYEQYF	TRBJ2-7	TRBD2	.	TRBV29-1
TGTGCCAGCTCACCACCCGGGACAGGGCCAACCGGGGGCTATGGCTACACCTTC	CASSPPGTGPTGGYGYTF	TRBJ1-2	TRBD1	once	TRBV18
TGTGCCAGCAGAGGGGGCGCGGGTATAAGGGATGCTTTCTTT	CASRGGAGIRDAFF	TRBJ1-1	TRBD1	.	TRBV2
TGTGCCAGTAGTATCGAGGGAACAAGATCGATGAATCAGCCCCAGCATTTT	CASSIEGTRSMNQPQHF	TRBJ1-5	.	.	TRBV19
TGTGCCACCAGCAGGGCAAGGGGGGGGCGCAATGGCTACACCTTC	CATSRARGGRNGYTF	TRBJ1-2	.	.	TRBV15
TGTGCCAGTAGTTACCCCCGCGACAGTTACTATGGCTACACCTTC	CASSYPRDSYYGYTF	TRBJ1-2	.	.	TRBV19
TGTGCCAGCGCCTCCGAAACAGGGGATGGCTACACCTTC	CASASETGDGYTF	TRBJ1-2	TRBD1	.	TRBV12-3/TRBV12-4
TGTGCCAGCACGCCTAGCGGGGAATACAATGAGCAGTTCTTC	CASTPSGEYNEQFF	TRBJ2-1	TRBD2	.	TRBV7-2
TGTGCCACCAGCAGAGGAGGGCGTGGCTACACCTTC	CATSRGGRGYTF	TRBJ1-2	.	.	TRBV15
TGCGCCAGCAGCTTGACAGGGGATCAGCCCCAGCATTTT	CASSLTGDQPQHF	TRBJ1-5	TRBD1	.	TRBV5-1
TGTGCTACCCGACGGTGGGACACCCGAGGCGATGAGCAGTTCTTC	CATRRWDTRGDEQFF	TRBJ2-1	.	.	TRBV12-5
TGTGCCAGCAGTTACTCGAATGGGCACATGGCTTTCTTT	CASSYSNGHMAFF	TRBJ1-1	.	.	TRBV6-5
TGTGCCAGCAGTCAGGGACTAGCGGGGGGGATCAACGAGCAGTACTTC	CASSQGLAGGINEQYF	TRBJ2-7	TRBD2	.	TRBV5-4
TGCGCCAGCAGCGCAGGGTTCTCAGGTCTCTACGAGCAGTACTTC	CASSAGFSGLYEQYF	TRBJ2-7	.	.	TRBV5-1
TGTGCCAGCAGCCCGGGGGACAGGGTCAGCGGAGAGACCCAGTACTTC	CASSPGDRVSGETQYF	TRBJ2-5	TRBD1	.	TRBV11-2
TGTGCCAGTAGTATGAACAACCCCCTTCGTATTGGCTACACCTTC	CASSMNNPLRIGYTF	TRBJ1-2	.	.	TRBV19
TGTGCCAGCAGCCAAGACTTGACCGGCTACACCTTC	CASSQDLTGYTF	TRBJ1-2	.	.	TRBV7-3
TGTGCCAGCAGCTTATCGGGACAGTACACCGGGGAGCTGTTTTTT	CASSLSGQYTGELFF	TRBJ2-2	TRBD1	.	TRBV7-2
TGTGCCAGCAGCCAAGCAGACAAATACTTCTATGGCTACACCTTC	CASSQADKYFYGYTF	TRBJ1-2	.	few	TRBV14